The entry below gives a single T cell receptor beta chain sequence along with its context. As yet, its antigen is unknown. Use of 60 Vbeta and 13 Jbeta primers characterized the PCR. TCRdb's table, derived via immunoSEQ multiplex PCR, lists solely in-frame clones and lacks some. The sample includes about 170,000 clones, about 79% of them seen just once. This CDR3 contains 18 residues. With 2 bases clipped from V and 1 base from J, the junction kept 8 bases outside the gene matches. CDR1 and CDR2 (germline): SGHRS, YFSETQ. The data originate from a study of cytomegalovirus exposure and HLA in healthy donors. General observations from the study: High sensitivity and specificity were reportedly achieved when the classifier diagnosed cytomegalovirus status.

The receptor's source is a woman aged 45-59 years in good health and CMV-seropositive. The genes are TRBV5-1 and TRBJ2-5; 13 nucleotides agree with TRBD2. What was sequenced was PBMCs. The chain's CDR3 is CASSLGLAGVLSQETQYF. CDR3 bases: TGCGCCAGCAGCTTAGGACTAGCGGGGGTATTGAGCCAAGAGACCCAGTACTTC.